The next 27 T cell receptor beta chains were all read from a single sample in a study of T cell responses to AZD1222 COVID-19 vaccine. TCRdb's copy holds only in-frame clones and misses some; the assay was immunoSEQ multiplex PCR. The sample has around 130,000 clones; approximately 86% are singletons. Sequenced material: peripheral blood, taken on day 0 of AZD1222 vaccination. Every receptor here comes from an adult in good health.

The gene calls are TRBV6-5 and TRBJ1-2; D uncertain. The CDR3 length is 13 residues. Germline-derived CDR1 and CDR2 are MNHEY and SVGAGI. Trimming took off 0 bases at V and 6 bases at J, with 8 bases between the two ends. The CDR3 loop reads CASSYSGGHGYTF. The CDR3 nucleotides read TGTGCCAGCAGTTACTCGGGAGGTCATGGCTACACCTTC.

The DNA of the CDR3 is TGTGCCAGCAGCGCAACCGCAGGGGGCGTAGGTGGCTACACCTTC. Its protein product is CASSATAGGVGGYTF. The V call is TRBV5-4, the J call TRBJ1-2; 8 nucleotides agree with TRBD1. The CDR3 has 15 residues. The trim removed 4 bases at V and 7 bases at J, leaving 12 bases unmatched. Germline CDR1 reads SGHNT; CDR2 reads YYREEE (reference sequence).

The rearrangement joins TRBV4-3 to TRBJ1-6, with D tentatively TRBD1 (6 bases). Per the germline V gene, CDR1 is LGHNA and CDR2 is YSLEER. V was shortened by 3 bases and J by 4 bases, with 13 bases between the two germline ends. This CDR3 comprises 16 residues. CDR3 in amino acids: CASSQDLQGYNSPLHF. CDR3 nucleotide sequence: TGCGCCAGCAGCCAGGATCTACAGGGATATAATTCACCCCTCCACTTT.

In its sample, this clone was seen a few times. The chain combines TRBV4-2 with TRBJ2-1; the match to TRBD2 covers 11 bases. CDR1 LGHNA and CDR2 YNFKEQ come from the germline V gene. The CDR3 extends over 16 amino acids. Trimming took 0 bases from V and 2 from J; bases not matched to a gene: 0. The CDR3 reads CASSQETSGAYNEQFF. The CDR3 region has the DNA TGTGCCAGCAGCCAAGAGACTAGCGGGGCCTACAATGAGCAGTTCTTC.

The CDR3, as DNA: TGTGCCAGCAGTTACTCGACGACGATGATTCGTGCAGAAGCTTTCTTT. Translated, it gives CASSYSTTMIRAEAFF. The gene calls are TRBV6-5 and TRBJ1-1, with unresolved D. Trimming left V 0 bases short and J 8 bases short, with 19 bases between. The CDR3 spans 16 residues. Germline values: CDR1 MNHEY, CDR2 SVGAGI.

This rearrangement joins TRBV5-4 to TRBJ1-2; TRBD1 aligns across 7 bases. V lost 4 bases and J lost 3; bases outside the gene matches: 12. The germline V gene has CDR1 SGHNT and CDR2 YYREEE (reference sequence). CDR3 size: 16 residues. This chain's CDR3 is CASSPPGQEDHYGYTF. CDR3 DNA sequence: TGTGCCAGCAGCCCTCCAGGACAGGAGGATCACTATGGCTACACCTTC.

The V gene is TRBV4-3, the J gene TRBJ1-5; TRBD1 is a possible D gene (5 bases). The CDR3 has 13 residues. The germline CDR1 and CDR2 sequences are LGHNA and YSLEER. The V end was cut by 2 bases, the J end by 6 bases, with 8 bases between. CDR3 in DNA: TGCGCCAGCAGCCAAAGTAGGGGTCAGCCCCAGCATTTT. Translation gives CASSQSRGQPQHF.

This clone was seen only once. This chain joins TRBV5-1 and TRBJ2-7; 7 nucleotides agree with TRBD1. Germline lookup yields CDR1 SGHRS and CDR2 YFSETQ. The V and J ends lost 0 bases and 3 bases, in that order; junction bases with no gene match: 3. This CDR3 comprises 14 residues. The CDR3 loop reads CASSLASGGYEQYF. CDR3 sequence (DNA): TGCGCCAGCAGCTTGGCCTCAGGGGGCTACGAGCAGTACTTC.

The CDR3 loop is CATSDATGETDTQYF. The CDR3 region has the DNA TGTGCCACCAGTGACGCGACAGGGGAGACAGATACGCAGTATTTT. The rearrangement joins TRBV24-1 to TRBJ2-3; 8 bases match TRBD1. This CDR3 comprises 15 residues. The germline gives CDR1 KGHDR, CDR2 SFDVKD. The V gene end was trimmed by 4 bases and the J gene end by 3 bases; junction bases not matched to a gene: 5.

The V call is TRBV2, the J call TRBJ2-3, with 14 bases fitting TRBD2. The germline V gene encodes CDR1 SNHLY and CDR2 FYNNEI. The CDR3 sequence is 18 residues long. The trim removed 8 bases at V and 5 bases at J, leaving 15 bases unmatched. This CDR3 reads CASGGNNGLAGGVDTQYF. CDR3 DNA sequence: TGTGCCAGCGGAGGCAACAACGGACTAGCGGGAGGAGTAGATACGCAGTATTTT.

The J gene is TRBJ2-5, the V gene TRBV7-2; D remains ambiguous. From germline, CDR1 is SGHTA and CDR2 FQGNSA. This CDR3 is 14 amino acids long. Deletions cut 1 base from V and 5 bases from J, with 11 bases between. CDR3: CASSLVVSMETQYF. In DNA form, the CDR3 reads TGTGCCAGCAGCTTAGTGGTTAGTATGGAGACCCAGTACTTC.

The V and J genes are TRBV21-1 and TRBJ1-1. TRBV21-1 counts as a pseudogene. This CDR3 region has 15 residues. The CDR3: CASSGLTPGSPEAFF. The CDR3 DNA reads as TGTGCCAGCAGCGGACTGACACCCGGGTCCCCTGAAGCTTTCTTT.

The V and J genes are TRBV6-6 and TRBJ2-1, with D maybe TRBD2 (6 bases). CDR3 length: 15 residues. Between the trimmed V and J ends, which lost 0 bases and 8 bases, there was a span of 14 bases. Germline V gives CDR1 MNHNY, CDR2 SVGAGI (reference sequence). The chain's CDR3 is CASSYSSGRGYEQFF. The CDR3 nucleotides are TGTGCCAGCAGTTACTCTAGCGGTAGGGGCTATGAGCAGTTCTTC.

The V call is TRBV6-2 or TRBV6-3, the J call TRBJ1-2; weak D call: TRBD1 (5 bases). V lost 4 bases to trimming and J lost 7 bases, with 13 bases between them. The CDR3 has 13 amino acids. The germline V gene has CDR1 MNHEY and CDR2 SVGEGT. This CDR3 reads CASSSQGAVGYTF. The CDR3 DNA follows: TGTGCCAGCAGTTCCCAGGGAGCAGTTGGCTACACCTTC.

This chain connects TRBV7-3 to TRBJ2-4; no clear D. Germline values: CDR1 SGHTA, CDR2 FQGTGA. CDR3 length: 9 residues. V lost 2 bases and J lost 15, with 5 bases in between. DNA for the CDR3: TGTGCCAGCAGCTTAGGGCTGTACTTC. Its translation: CASSLGLYF.

The chain couples TRBV5-8 to TRBJ1-6; no clear D. The CDR3 is 13 amino acids. Germline V gene data show CDR1 as SGHTS and CDR2 as YDEGEE. V was trimmed by 4 bases and J by 9 bases, leaving 11 bases between them. This CDR3 reads CASSRTLGSPLHF. The CDR3 DNA follows: TGTGCCAGCAGCCGCACTTTGGGTTCACCCCTCCACTTT.

The chain uses TRBV4-1 and TRBJ2-7; 8 bases are a match to TRBD2. This CDR3 is 15 amino acids long. V trimming: 8 bases; J trimming: 7 bases; junction bases outside the gene matches: 16. CDR1 is MGHRA, CDR2 YSYEKL, per germline. Written as DNA, the CDR3 is TGCGCCAGCCAGATGGAGATAGCGGGATTAGGGGAGCAGTACTTC. Translation: CASQMEIAGLGEQYF.

This chain connects TRBV6-5 to TRBJ1-5; D unclear. V was shortened by 6 bases and J by 1 base, with 10 bases between the two germline ends. The germline CDR1 and CDR2 sequences are MNHEY and SVGAGI. The CDR3 has 14 residues. CDR3 loop: CASSQTRSNQPQHF. CDR3 nucleotide sequence: TGTGCCAGCAGCCAAACCAGGAGCAATCAGCCCCAGCATTTT.

This clone was seen once. The chain has TRBV6-5 and TRBJ2-1; D is perhaps TRBD2 (5 bases). The V gene lost 10 bases and the J gene lost 0 bases, with 16 bases spanning the gap. CDR1 and CDR2 from the germline V gene are MNHEY and SVGAGI. There are 15 residues in the CDR3. In DNA, the CDR3 is TGTGCCAATCATCGGAGGAGACGCTCCTACAATGAGCAGTTCTTC. It codes for CANHRRRRSYNEQFF.

This chain links TRBV5-5 with TRBJ2-1; D remains unclear. The CDR3 is 17 amino acids. V lost 4 bases, J lost 1 base, and 18 bases lay in between. Per the germline V gene, CDR1 is SGHKS and CDR2 is YYEKEE (reference sequence). The CDR3 sequence: CASSRASGPRSYNEQFF. Here the CDR3 DNA reads TGTGCCAGCAGCAGAGCATCGGGCCCCCGGTCCTACAATGAGCAGTTCTTC.

The V gene is TRBV19, the J gene TRBJ2-1; a possible D gene is TRBD2 (6 bases). This CDR3 is 13 amino acids long. The ends were cut back, 7 bases at V and 7 bases at J, with 14 bases in the middle. The germline V gene has CDR1 LNHDA and CDR2 SQIVND (reference sequence). The CDR3 region is CASTGPRGNEQFF. As DNA, the CDR3 is TGTGCCAGTACGGGACCTCGGGGGAATGAGCAGTTCTTC.

As DNA, the CDR3 is TGTGCCAGCAGCTTTAGTACCCGCCGCGGACAGGGCCGGAATCAGCCCCAGCATTTT. It yields the protein CASSFSTRRGQGRNQPQHF. This sequence joins TRBV7-8 and TRBJ1-5, with 8 bases fitting TRBD1. Germline CDR1 and CDR2: SGHVS and FQNEAQ. Germline trimming cut 3 bases from V and 4 bases from J; bases unmatched to any gene: 17. This CDR3 has 19 amino acids.

The chain couples TRBV5-1 to TRBJ1-6; 10 bases map to TRBD1. CDR3 size: 17 residues. V lost 4 bases to trimming and J lost 3 bases; unmatched junction nucleotides: 7. Germline V gene lookup returns CDR1 SGHRS and CDR2 YFSETQ. The DNA for the CDR3 is TGCGCCAGCAGCGTCGACAGGGGGCGATACTATAATTCACCCCTCCACTTT. This translates into CASSVDRGRYYNSPLHF.

The chain uses TRBV5-1 and TRBJ2-7, with D possibly being TRBD2 (6 bases). CDR3 length: 14 residues. In germline, CDR1 is SGHRS, CDR2 YFSETQ. The ends were cut back, 4 bases at V and 3 bases at J, with 14 bases in the middle. The CDR3 protein is CASSPSGRNYEQYF. CDR3 DNA sequence: TGCGCCAGCAGCCCCAGCGGGCGCAACTACGAGCAGTACTTC.

This clone was seen a single time. A read error may produce the germline difference seen at one junction end. The chain has TRBV2 and TRBJ2-7; 9 bases agree with TRBD2. This CDR3 has 16 amino acids. Germline V gene data show CDR1 as SNHLY and CDR2 as FYNNEI. CDR3 sequence (DNA): TGTGCCAGCAGCGAAGGGGTAGCGGGGGCCTCCTACGAGCAGTACTTC. It yields the protein CASSEGVAGASYEQYF.

This clone came up once. DNA of the CDR3: TGTGCCAGCAGTTTCGTCGGGAATCAGCCCCAGCATTTT. Translated: CASSFVGNQPQHF. The chain employs TRBV12-3 or TRBV12-4 and TRBJ1-5, with no clear D. V was clipped by 3 bases and J by 4 bases, with 7 bases between them. This CDR3 contains 13 residues.

This chain uses TRBV7-2 with TRBJ1-6; D call uncertain. V was shortened by 4 bases and J by 10 bases, with 11 bases between the two germline ends. Germline lookup yields CDR1 SGHTA and CDR2 FQGNSA. The CDR3 is made up of 13 amino acids. The CDR3 is CASSSPRESPLHF. CDR3 DNA sequence: TGTGCCAGCAGCTCCCCGAGGGAGTCACCCCTCCACTTT.